This passage covers 17 T cell receptor beta chains from one sample sequenced in a study of early T cells in non-severe SARS-CoV-2 infection. TCRdb recomputed calls from the 5' RACE reads with MiXCR, one row per CDR3 protein. The data hold about 53,000 distinct CDR3 sequences, with around 10% observed a single time. Sequenced material: whole blood, taken at baseline. These receptor sequences come from an adult who was a healthcare worker with PCR-confirmed SARS-CoV-2 infection or an uninfected control (not recorded which).

The chain uses TRBV11-2 and TRBJ2-7; 11 bases agree with TRBD2. The germline V gene has CDR1 SGHAT and CDR2 FQNNGV. This CDR3 is built from 16 residues. Trimming removed 1 base from V and 6 bases from J; junction bases left unmatched: 8. The CDR3, as DNA: TGTGCCAGCAGCTTAGCCCTAGGACTAGCGGGTAGCGAGCAGTACTTC. Translated, it gives CASSLALGLAGSEQYF.

The chain joins TRBV14 to TRBJ2-5; D not certain. V lost 0 bases and J lost 5, with 19 bases in between. Germline V gene sequence: CDR1 SGHDN, CDR2 FVKESK. The CDR3 length is 17 residues. The CDR3 DNA is TGTGCCAGCAGCCAAGAACAACCCGGACCGAGTTGGGAGACCCAGTACTTC. Protein product: CASSQEQPGPSWETQYF.

This clonotype showed up just a few times. CDR3 sequence: CASRRDMAYGYTF. The CDR3, as DNA: TGCGCCAGCAGGCGGGACATGGCCTATGGCTACACCTTC. The chain is built from TRBV5-1 and TRBJ1-2, with D tentatively TRBD1 (6 bases). V gave up 5 bases and J gave up 4 bases, with 12 bases separating them. The germline V gene encodes CDR1 SGHRS and CDR2 YFSETQ. The CDR3 is made up of 13 amino acids.

Only a few counts were recorded for this clonotype. In nucleotides, the CDR3 is TGTGCCAGCAGTTCCATATCCCCCCTAGCGGGAGTAAGGGAGACCCAGTACTTC. Protein sequence: CASSSISPLAGVRETQYF. J is TRBJ2-5 and V is TRBV28; 10 bases match TRBD2. Germline values: CDR1 MDHEN, CDR2 SYDVKM. V lost 4 bases, J lost 5 bases, and 16 bases stayed unmatched. This CDR3 comprises 18 residues.

This clonotype was picked up a small number of times. The chain uses TRBV18 and TRBJ2-5, with a tentative D call TRBD1 (6 bases). The V end lost 2 bases, the J end lost 4 bases, and 11 bases lay between the germline ends. Germline CDR1 and CDR2: KGHSH and LQKENI. CDR3 length equals 14 residues. The CDR3: CASSPGTIPETQYF. Written as DNA, the CDR3 is TGTGCCAGCTCACCAGGGACAATTCCAGAGACCCAGTACTTC.

The genes are TRBV5-4 and TRBJ2-5, with TRBD2 as a possible D gene (5 bases). CDR1 and CDR2 from the germline V gene are SGHNT and YYREEE (reference sequence). V dropped 7 bases and J dropped 3 bases, with 22 bases sitting between them. The CDR3 consists of 16 residues. CDR3 protein: CASRIISKRYEETQYF. The CDR3 DNA reads TGTGCCAGCCGAATTATCTCTAAGCGGTACGAAGAGACCCAGTACTTC.

This clonotype occurred many times. The V call is TRBV4-1, the J call TRBJ1-6; D uncertain. Trimming cost V 0 bases and J 6 bases, with 6 bases left between them. Germline-derived CDR1 and CDR2 are MGHRA and YSYEKL. This CDR3 region has 14 residues. The CDR3 loop is CASSQDDTNSPLHF. The CDR3, as DNA: TGCGCCAGCAGCCAAGATGACACTAATTCACCCCTCCACTTT.

This chain joins TRBV28 and TRBJ2-1; 12 bases match TRBD2. CDR3 length equals 15 residues. Germline V CDR1 and CDR2: MDHEN, SYDVKM. V dropped 7 bases and J dropped 4; count of bases not matched to a gene: 5. CDR3 loop: CASTPTSGRYNEQFF. CDR3 bases: TGTGCCAGCACCCCGACTAGCGGGAGATACAATGAGCAGTTCTTC.

This clonotype has only a few counts. V and J are TRBV7-9 and TRBJ2-4; possible D gene TRBD2, 5 bases. The CDR3 totals 13 residues. The V gene's germline CDR1 is SEHNR and CDR2 FQNEAQ (reference sequence). Trimming took 4 bases from V and 7 from J, leaving 11 bases between them. The DNA for the CDR3 is TGTGCCAGCAGCTCCACTAGGGTGAACATTCAGTACTTC. Its translation is CASSSTRVNIQYF. The full variable domain, its missing parts supplied by reference TRBV7-9 and TRBJ2-4, is DTGVSQNPRHKITKRGQNVTFRCDPISEHNRLYWYRQTLGQGPEFLTYFQNEAQLEKSRLLSDRFSAERPKGSFSTLEIQRTEQGDSAMYLCASSSTRVNIQYFGAGTRLSVL.

This clonotype was seen a few times. The V call is TRBV11-3, the J call TRBJ2-2; 7 nucleotides line up with TRBD1. The V gene's germline CDR1 is SGHNT and CDR2 YENEEA. The ends lost 7 bases at V and 0 bases at J; junction bases unmatched: 2. This CDR3 contains 14 residues. The CDR3 loop is CASKGQTNTGELFF. CDR3 DNA: TGTGCCAGCAAGGGACAGACGAACACCGGGGAGCTGTTTTTT.

This clonotype was seen many times. This CDR3 is CASSRTAFEAFF. In DNA, the CDR3 is TGTGCCAGCAGTAGGACAGCATTCGAAGCTTTCTTT. The V and J genes are TRBV6-5 and TRBJ1-1, with D possibly matching TRBD1 (6 bases). Germline CDR1 MNHEY, CDR2 SVGAGI. The CDR3 is 12 amino acids. Trimming took off 5 bases at V and 8 bases at J, with 12 bases between the two ends.

The rearrangement uses TRBV9 and TRBJ2-2, with a weak D call TRBD1 (6 bases). V was trimmed by 4 bases and J by 0 bases, leaving 16 bases between them. The CDR3 totals 17 residues. Germline V gene data show CDR1 as SGDLS and CDR2 as YYNGEE. In DNA form, the CDR3 reads TGTGCCAGCAGCTCCCGATCCGGGACAACGAACACCGGGGAGCTGTTTTTT. Translated, it gives CASSSRSGTTNTGELFF.

Here the CDR3 reads CASSPGQDTYEQYF. CDR3 nucleotides: TGTGCCAGCTCACCAGGACAGGACACCTACGAGCAGTACTTC. The V gene is TRBV18, the J gene TRBJ2-7, with 7 bases matching TRBD1. J was trimmed by 2 bases and V by 2 bases; bases with no gene match: 3. This CDR3 has 14 amino acids. The germline V gene has CDR1 KGHSH and CDR2 LQKENI.

This clonotype was observed at least ten times. The chain is built from TRBV29-1 and TRBJ1-5, with D unclear. The CDR3 spans 12 residues. The V gene's germline CDR1 is SQVTM and CDR2 ANQGSEA. Trimming stripped 5 bases from V and 1 base from J, with 6 bases between. CDR3 nucleotide sequence: TGCAGCGTTAAGTGGAGCAATCAGCCCCAGCATTTT. Translation gives CSVKWSNQPQHF.

This clonotype was found a few times. V gene TRBV11-2 combines with J gene TRBJ1-6; TRBD1 matches at 7 bases. V was pared by 4 bases and J by 10 bases, with 10 bases of the junction left unmatched. Germline-derived CDR1 and CDR2 are SGHAT and FQNNGV. The CDR3 is 15 residues long. CDR3 nucleotides: TGTGCCAGCAGCTCCCCGACAGGGCGGGGGTCACCCCTCCACTTT. Translating gives CASSSPTGRGSPLHF.

The sample holds many counts of this clonotype. The gene calls are TRBV7-6 and TRBJ1-6; 9 bases align to TRBD1. CDR3 length: 16 amino acids. The V gene's germline CDR1 is SGHVS and CDR2 FNYEAQ. V lost 3 bases to trimming and J lost 10 bases; unmatched junction nucleotides: 10. CDR3 nucleotide sequence: TGTGCCAGCAGCTTGGGACAGGGCACTCCGGGATCACCCCTCCACTTT. Protein sequence: CASSLGQGTPGSPLHF.

This clonotype showed up many times. This chain joins TRBV6-2 or TRBV6-3 and TRBJ2-7; D not resolved. The V end was cut by 5 bases, the J end by 2 bases, with 4 bases between. Germline V gene sequence: CDR1 MNHEY, CDR2 SVGEGT. CDR3 length: 11 amino acids. The CDR3 here is CASSETYEQYF. CDR3 bases: TGTGCCAGCAGTGAGACCTACGAGCAGTACTTC.